This T cell receptor beta chain was profiled in a study of T-cell memory formation after mild COVID-19. Overall study results and limits: Cross-reactive memory seemingly joined, as some responding clones were found in pre-infection memory.

Points on this clonotype: Its target is unknown.

Trimming left V 3 bases short and J 7 bases short, with 16 bases between. CDR3 length equals 15 residues. Germline V lookup: CDR1 MNHEY, CDR2 SVGEGT. TCRdb redid the calling of the 5' RACE reads with MiXCR, one entry per CDR3 protein. Of 110,000 or so distinct CDR3 sequences in the sample, about a fifth were seen once. The chain recombines TRBV6-2 or TRBV6-3 with TRBJ1-5, with D tentatively TRBD1 (5 bases). This TCR was recovered from a man aged 18 to 30 who had mild COVID-19 (a few samples of this study predate the infection). Cell type and time point are not known. What was sequenced was PBMCs or a T cell subset sorted from them (not recorded which). The CDR3 region is CASSYGGLENQPQHF. CDR3 nucleotide sequence: TGTGCCAGCAGTTATGGGGGACTAGAGAACCAGCCCCAGCATTTT.